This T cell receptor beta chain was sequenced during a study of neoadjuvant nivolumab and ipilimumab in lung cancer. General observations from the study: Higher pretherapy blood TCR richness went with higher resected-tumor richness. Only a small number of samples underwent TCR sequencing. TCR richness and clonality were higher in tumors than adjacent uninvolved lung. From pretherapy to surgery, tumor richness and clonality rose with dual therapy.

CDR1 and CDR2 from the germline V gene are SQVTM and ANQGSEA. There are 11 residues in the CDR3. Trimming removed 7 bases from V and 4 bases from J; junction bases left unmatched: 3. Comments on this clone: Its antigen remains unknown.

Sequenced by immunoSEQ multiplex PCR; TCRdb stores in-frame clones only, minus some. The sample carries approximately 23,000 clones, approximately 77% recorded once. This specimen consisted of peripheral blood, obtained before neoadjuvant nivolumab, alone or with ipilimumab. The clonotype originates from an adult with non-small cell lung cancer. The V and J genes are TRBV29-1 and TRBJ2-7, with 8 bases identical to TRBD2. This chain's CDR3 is CSASGGYEQYF. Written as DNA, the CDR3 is TGCAGCGCATCGGGGGGGTACGAGCAGTACTTC.